Given below is one TCR beta chain in context. Its antigen remains unidentified. This specimen comes from a study of shared clonotypes between healthy human individuals. As for the study in general: The plates for each donor numbered three CD4 naive, three CD4 memory, two CD8 naive and one CD8 memory. Regarding the study as a whole: Generation probabilities were higher for clonotypes shared across all four sorted-subset donors than for unshared ones.

It was at deep level that the assay was run. Genomic DNA (from each subset) was split evenly across several immunoSEQ plates. Using immunoSEQ multiplex PCR, the repertoire was profiled, and TCRdb retains in-frame clones only, with some absent. The profile covers approximately 530,000 clones, with around 96% appearing a single time and around 0.066% taken by the ten largest. Germline CDR1 and CDR2: SEHNR and FQNEAQ (reference sequence). Trimming removed 2 bases at V and 0 bases at J, with 10 bases between. This CDR3 has 15 residues. The receptor was derived from a woman aged 25 to 39 in good health. The source material was naive CD4+ T cells sorted from blood. As to subset: CD45RA+ positively selected. This chain uses TRBV7-9 with TRBJ1-1; TRBD1 is a possible D gene (5 bases). The CDR3 region is CASSLQGPMNTEAFF. CDR3 bases: TGTGCCAGCAGCTTACAGGGCCCGATGAACACTGAAGCTTTCTTT.